This T cell receptor beta chain was observed in a study of blood T cell repertoires in COVID-19 (dated by TCRdb to 2019 to 2021). Regarding the study in general: Samples from collaborators originated in the United States, Italy and Spain and spanned both the acute and convalescent phases of COVID-19. The repertoires were released in a freely available public database intended as a resource for research on the immune response to SARS-CoV-2. Samples were obtained from the ongoing ImmuneRACE study (first 160 participants) and from 1,254 subjects provided by 6 global collaborators. Subjects who had been exposed to COVID-19, were actively infected with it, or had recovered from it provided the deeply sampled blood TCRbeta repertoires that made up the dataset. Where HLA class I and class II types were available, the types were taken from metadata supplied by the sample provider, not from assay-based typing. Sample metadata almost always included a de-identified subject ID, COVID-19 status, age in years and sex. The prospective study material was composed of cDNA or gDNA derived from T cells, B-cell-depleted T cells, or PBMCs.

Concerning this clone: Its antigen target is currently unknown. Base-call qualities are not available, and no considerably larger clone is one nucleotide away.

What the work shows at the level of the full study, not this receptor alone: Clinical and demographic metadata were provided uncurated, with the amount varying by source and participant.

The CDR3 contains 11 residues, cysteine and phenylalanine counted. Left in the record is the CDR3 DNA by itself, 33 bases read in frame from the first base. The germline V gene (reference sequence) gives CDR1 as MNHNY and CDR2 as SVGAGI. V is cut by 6 bases and J by 7 bases, and the space between the germline ends is 7 bases. The collaborating institutions used their own protocols to collect whole blood in K2EDTA tubes. For TCRbeta analysis, collaborators shipped samples as frozen whole blood, isolated PBMCs, or DNA extracted from either of those sample types. TCRbeta CDR3 regions were amplified from genomic DNA by means of the immunoSEQ Assay, a bias-controlled multiplex PCR. For the original study's pipeline: Within the assay, amplification of reference gene primers was used to estimate how many nucleated cells each sample contained. Sequence reads were collapsed and filtered to measure the absolute abundance of every unique TCRbeta CDR3 rearrangement. For each sample, productive Simpson clonality was calculated as the square root of Simpson's diversity index over productive rearrangements. Sourced from immuneACCESS, this table was stored by TCRdb with only in-frame sequences that have V and J called. A share of the clones is absent; for the studies checked, an unresolved V gene accounts for under half, and the remainder has no known explanation. V and J calls and clone size are those listed in that table; D and trimming were worked out from the DNA. Across this sample there are 70,000 to 95,000 clones, with about 95% seen only once. The ten biggest clones cover about 4.5% of the sample.

The sequenced material came from peripheral blood. The TCR originated in a human donor with active COVID-19. The donor label of this sample is uncertain. Here the chain combines TRBV6-6 and TRBJ1-5, with TRBD1 tentatively as D gene (5 bases match). In nucleotide form, the sequence is TGTGCCAGCAGAAGACAGCAGCCCCAGCATTTT. This is translated as CASRRQQPQHF.